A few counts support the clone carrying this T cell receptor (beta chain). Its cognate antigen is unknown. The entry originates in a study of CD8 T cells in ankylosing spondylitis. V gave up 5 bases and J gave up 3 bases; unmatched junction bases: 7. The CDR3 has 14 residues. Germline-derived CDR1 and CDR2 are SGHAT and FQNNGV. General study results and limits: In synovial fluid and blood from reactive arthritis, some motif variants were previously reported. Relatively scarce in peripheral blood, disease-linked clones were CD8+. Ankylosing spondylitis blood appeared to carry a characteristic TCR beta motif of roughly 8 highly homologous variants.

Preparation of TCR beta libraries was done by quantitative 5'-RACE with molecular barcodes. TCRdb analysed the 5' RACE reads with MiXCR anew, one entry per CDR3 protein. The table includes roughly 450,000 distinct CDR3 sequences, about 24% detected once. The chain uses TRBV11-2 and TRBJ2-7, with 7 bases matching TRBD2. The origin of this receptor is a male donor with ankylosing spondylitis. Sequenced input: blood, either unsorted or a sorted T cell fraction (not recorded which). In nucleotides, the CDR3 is TGTGCCAGCAGCCCTAGCGGCGCCATCTACGAGCAGTACGTC. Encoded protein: CASSPSGAIYEQYV.